Shown below are 14 T cell receptor beta chains from a single sample sequenced in a study of T cells after yellow fever vaccination. MiXCR was run by TCRdb on the 5' RACE reads, yielding one entry per CDR3 protein. The sample shows around 200,000 distinct CDR3 sequences, approximately 9.9% of them seen only once. Sequencing used CD8+ T cells sorted from PBMCs, obtained 15 days after the yellow fever booster vaccination. These receptors all stem from a young man who received the YFV17D yellow fever vaccine.

This clonotype was detected only once. The chain combines TRBV28 with TRBJ2-5, with 13 bases identical to TRBD2. Per the germline V gene, CDR1 is MDHEN and CDR2 is SYDVKM. The V and J ends lost 6 bases and 4 bases, in that order; junction bases with no gene match: 5. The CDR3 has 15 amino acids. The CDR3, as DNA: TGTGCCAGCAGCCCCGGACTAGCGGGGGTAGAGACCCAGTACTTC. Translated, it gives CASSPGLAGVETQYF.

The chain links TRBV5-5 to TRBJ2-5; the D gene is possibly TRBD2 (6 bases). The germline V and J ends were trimmed by 9 bases and 5 bases, with 14 bases remaining between them. The CDR3 spans 12 residues. The V gene's germline CDR1 is SGHKS and CDR2 YYEKEE (reference sequence). The CDR3 loop reads CATGGTSETQYF. The CDR3 region has the DNA TGTGCCACCGGAGGGACCTCGGAGACCCAGTACTTC.

This clonotype was seen a handful of times. V gene TRBV7-3 combines with J gene TRBJ2-1, with TRBD1 as a possible D gene (5 bases). CDR3 length equals 13 residues. Trimming cost V 2 bases and J 6 bases, with 8 bases left between them. The germline CDR1 and CDR2 sequences are SGHTA and FQGTGA. The CDR3: CASSLFTGNEQFF. The CDR3 DNA is TGTGCCAGCAGCTTATTTACAGGCAATGAGCAGTTCTTC.

This sequence joins TRBV27 and TRBJ1-5; possible D gene TRBD1, 5 bases. This CDR3 has 14 residues. Germline CDR1 MNHEY, CDR2 SMNVEV (reference sequence). V was cut by 3 bases and J by 2 bases, with 8 bases left in between. The CDR3: CASSLTVGNQPQHF. In DNA form, the CDR3 reads TGTGCCAGCAGTTTGACAGTCGGCAATCAGCCCCAGCATTTT.

In this sample, this clonotype turned up once. The chain has TRBV4-1 and TRBJ2-5; 8 bases agree with TRBD1. The CDR3 sequence is 14 residues long. Germline lookup yields CDR1 MGHRA and CDR2 YSYEKL. With 0 bases clipped from V and 4 bases from J, the junction kept 1 base outside the gene matches. DNA of the CDR3: TGCGCCAGCAGCCAAGAAGGGACAGGAGAGACCCAGTACTTC. As protein: CASSQEGTGETQYF.

This chain joins TRBV11-1 and TRBJ2-5, with D uncertain. This CDR3 is 16 amino acids long. V was pared by 1 base and J by 2 bases, with 14 bases between. Per germline, CDR1 SGHAT and CDR2 FQDESV (reference sequence). The CDR3 bases are TGTGCCAGCAGCTTAGTCCTAGGCGAATTACAAGAGACCCAGTACTTC. Amino acids: CASSLVLGELQETQYF.

The chain has TRBV4-1 and TRBJ1-1; 7 nucleotides line up with TRBD1. The CDR3 length is 13 residues. After removal of 3 bases from V and 7 bases from J, the junction contained 5 bases not matched to a gene. Looked up from germline, CDR1 is MGHRA and CDR2 is YSYEKL. The CDR3 spells CASSHRGWDEAFF. DNA for the CDR3: TGCGCCAGCAGCCACAGGGGGTGGGATGAAGCTTTCTTT.

This chain links TRBV7-9 with TRBJ2-1; the D gene could be TRBD1 or TRBD2 (5 bases each). Germline CDR1 and CDR2: SEHNR and FQNEAQ (reference sequence). CDR3 length: 12 amino acids. V was clipped by 1 base and J by 14 bases, with 12 bases between them. The CDR3 bases are TGTGCCAGCAGCTTAGACGGGGCGGAGAAGTTCTTC. Its translation: CASSLDGAEKFF.

V and J are TRBV29-1 and TRBJ2-2; tentative D call: TRBD2 (5 bases). The CDR3 runs 13 residues. The V gene's germline CDR1 is SQVTM and CDR2 ANQGSEA. V shed 4 bases and J shed 3 bases, with 9 bases lying between them. The CDR3 spells CSVVSGYTGELFF. CDR3 in DNA: TGCAGCGTTGTGTCGGGGTACACCGGGGAGCTGTTTTTT.

This sequence joins TRBV9 and TRBJ2-7; D assignment may be TRBD1 or TRBD2 (5 bases each). This CDR3 spans 15 amino acids. Trimming took off 3 bases at V and 3 bases at J, with 16 bases between the two ends. In germline, CDR1 is SGDLS, CDR2 YYNGEE. CDR3 loop: CASSGGKGLYYEQYV. The CDR3 bases are TGTGCCAGCAGCGGGGGGAAGGGGCTGTACTACGAGCAGTACGTC.

This clonotype was detected many times. The chain carries TRBV3-1 and TRBJ1-3; D remains unclear. V lost 4 bases and J 0 bases, leaving 10 bases between the germline ends. Germline assignment: CDR1 LGHDT and CDR2 YNNKEL (reference sequence). The CDR3 runs to 15 residues. This CDR3 is CASSLSGTSGNTIYF. DNA for the CDR3: TGTGCCAGCAGCCTTTCCGGTACCTCTGGAAACACCATATATTTT.

This chain joins TRBV7-9 and TRBJ1-6; weak D call: TRBD1 (6 bases). Germline V lookup: CDR1 SEHNR, CDR2 FQNEAQ (reference sequence). The CDR3 has 15 residues. The V and J ends lost 5 bases and 6 bases respectively, with 14 bases between them. This CDR3 is CASSELQGLNSPLHF. The CDR3 DNA sequence: TGTGCCAGCAGCGAGTTACAGGGCCTTAATTCACCCCTCCACTTT. Drawing the rest from reference TRBV7-9 and TRBJ1-6, the complete variable domain is DTGVSQNPRHKITKRGQNVTFRCDPISEHNRLYWYRQTLGQGPEFLTYFQNEAQLEKSRLLSDRFSAERPKGSFSTLEIQRTEQGDSAMYLCASSELQGLNSPLHFGNGTRLTVT.

This clonotype was seen only a few times. This sequence joins TRBV20-1 and TRBJ2-5; 7 bases line up with TRBD2. CDR1 is DFQATT and CDR2 is SNEGSKA in the germline V gene (reference sequence). V lost 3 bases to trimming and J lost 0 bases; unmatched junction nucleotides: 4. The CDR3 contains 14 residues. CDR3: CSARSGEYQETQYF. The DNA of the CDR3 is TGCAGTGCTAGGAGCGGGGAGTACCAAGAGACCCAGTACTTC.

The CDR3 nucleotides read TGTGCCAGCAGCCACGCCCTAGCGGGGGGAGAGGAGACCCAGTACTTC. Encoded protein: CASSHALAGGEETQYF. This chain connects TRBV7-6 to TRBJ2-5; TRBD2 matches at 11 bases. This CDR3 region has 16 residues. V dropped 5 bases and J dropped 5; count of bases not matched to a gene: 10. Germline V gene lookup returns CDR1 SGHVS and CDR2 FNYEAQ.